This entry lists 11 T cell receptor beta chains sequenced from one sample in a study of T-cell memory formation after mild COVID-19. A single record per CDR3 protein comes from TCRdb applying MiXCR to the 5' RACE reads. The sample lists tens of thousands of distinct CDR3 sequences, approximately 8.3% seen once, with under 30% in the top ten. The source material was PBMCs or a T cell subset sorted from them (not recorded which). The receptors come from a man younger than 30 who had mild COVID-19 (a few samples of this study predate the infection). Cell type and time point are not known.

This clonotype was seen a handful of times. This chain connects TRBV10-2 to TRBJ2-4; D possibly corresponds to TRBD2 (6 bases). The CDR3 spans 16 residues. Between the trimmed V and J ends, which lost 3 bases and 3 bases, there was a span of 15 bases. Germline CDR1 WSHSY, CDR2 SAAADI. The CDR3 here is CASSDTREVGKNIQYF. The CDR3 DNA is TGCGCCAGCAGTGATACCAGGGAGGTCGGCAAAAACATTCAGTACTTC.

Many counts were recorded for this clonotype. J is TRBJ1-2 and V is TRBV6-1; the D gene is possibly TRBD1 (5 bases). CDR1 MNHNS and CDR2 SASEGT come from the germline V gene. Trimming pared 2 bases from V and 5 bases from J, leaving 12 bases between. The CDR3 sequence is 14 residues long. CDR3 nucleotide sequence: TGTGCCAGCAGTGAATTGGGGCTTGATTATGGCTACACCTTC. Translation: CASSELGLDYGYTF.

In its sample, this clonotype is medium-sized. This sequence joins TRBV7-9 and TRBJ2-1; the D gene is possibly TRBD1 (6 bases). The CDR3 runs to 14 residues. Germline CDR1 is SEHNR and CDR2 is FQNEAQ (reference sequence). The V end lost 5 bases, the J end lost 10 bases, and 18 bases lay between the germline ends. The CDR3 DNA sequence: TGTGCCAGCAGCCCAAGCAAGGGGGTTGGCGAGCAGTTCTTC. Translation gives CASSPSKGVGEQFF.

This clonotype was seen at least ten times. The genes are TRBV6-1 and TRBJ2-5; weak D call: TRBD1 (6 bases). Trimming cost V 4 bases and J 5 bases, with 11 bases left between them. In germline, CDR1 is MNHNS, CDR2 SASEGT. The CDR3 contains 13 residues. CDR3 loop: CASSVQGRETQYF. The CDR3 nucleotides are TGTGCCAGCAGTGTACAGGGTCGGGAGACCCAGTACTTC.

The V call is TRBV27, the J call TRBJ1-5; D possibly corresponds to TRBD1 (6 bases). V shed 5 bases and J shed 2 bases, with 16 bases lying between them. This CDR3 has 16 amino acids. Germline V gene data show CDR1 as MNHEY and CDR2 as SMNVEV (reference sequence). As DNA, the CDR3 is TGTGCCAGCAGTGGAGCCGGGGGGCTCGGCAATCAGCCCCAGCATTTT. This codes for CASSGAGGLGNQPQHF.

This clonotype was seen at least ten times. J is TRBJ2-6 and V is TRBV4-1; tentative D call: TRBD1 (5 bases). The CDR3 has 19 amino acids. CDR1 is MGHRA, CDR2 YSYEKL, per germline. The ends were cut back, 2 bases at V and 1 base at J, with 18 bases in the middle. CDR3 loop: CASSQQGIGVGSGANVLTF. The CDR3 DNA follows: TGCGCCAGCAGCCAACAGGGTATCGGCGTGGGGTCTGGGGCCAACGTCCTGACTTTC.

V usage is TRBV7-2 and J usage is TRBJ2-5, with 8 bases aligning to TRBD2. After removal of 6 bases from V and 2 bases from J, the junction contained 8 bases not matched to a gene. The germline CDR1 and CDR2 sequences are SGHTA and FQGNSA. The CDR3 is made up of 15 amino acids. The CDR3 region is CASSARRGGQETQYF. For the CDR3, the DNA is TGTGCCAGCAGTGCGCGTCGGGGGGGGCAAGAGACCCAGTACTTC.

This clonotype came up many times. V gene TRBV20-1 combines with J gene TRBJ2-1, with TRBD1 matching over 7 bases. The CDR3 is 16 amino acids. The germline V gene has CDR1 DFQATT and CDR2 SNEGSKA (reference sequence). V lost 2 bases and J lost 0; bases outside the gene matches: 7. The CDR3 region is CSARKDRPSSYNEQFF. The CDR3 nucleotides are TGCAGTGCTAGAAAGGACAGGCCGAGCTCCTACAATGAGCAGTTCTTC.

Many counts were recorded for this clonotype. The chain is built from TRBV12-3 or TRBV12-4 and TRBJ2-1, with 9 bases lining up with TRBD2. V lost 5 bases, J lost 6 bases, and 8 bases stayed unmatched. This CDR3 is 15 amino acids long. The CDR3 bases are TGTGCCAGCAGTGACATAAGCGGGGGGACCAATGAGCAGTTCTTC. Its protein product is CASSDISGGTNEQFF.

About this clonotype: One junction end does not reproduce the germline sequence, and a read error may be involved. The CDR3 sequence is CASSWGLFPGKLFF. As DNA, the CDR3 is TGTGCCAGCAGTTGGGGACTTTTTCCCGGGAAGCTGTTTTTT. The gene calls are TRBV12-3 or TRBV12-4 and TRBJ2-2; possible D gene TRBD2, 6 bases. The CDR3 is 14 amino acids.

This clonotype has a count of ten or more. This rearrangement joins TRBV20-1 to TRBJ1-3; tentatively, D is TRBD1 (6 bases). The CDR3 sequence is 15 residues long. Deletions cut 5 bases from V and 0 bases from J, with 14 bases between. CDR1 and CDR2 from the germline V gene are DFQATT and SNEGSKA (reference sequence). The CDR3 region is CSAGRQALSGNTIYF. For the CDR3, the DNA is TGCAGTGCTGGAAGACAGGCCCTCTCTGGAAACACCATATATTTT.